The source of this T cell receptor beta chain is a study of long-term antiretroviral therapy in people with HIV. V dropped 5 bases and J dropped 2; count of bases not matched to a gene: 4. This CDR3 has 15 residues. The germline gives CDR1 LGHNT, CDR2 FRNRAP. Sequencing relied on immunoSEQ assay v3.0, run at survey level. Assay used: immunoSEQ multiplex PCR; TCRdb lists only in-frame clones, some missing. Among approximately 35,000 clones listed, around 80% were seen once. The sequences come from unsorted PBMCs, collected 3.1 years after starting antiretroviral therapy. This TCR derives from a woman aged 45-60 years with HIV. The rearrangement joins TRBV12-5 to TRBJ2-3, with 10 positions matching TRBD1. The CDR3 is CASGAGQGDTDTQYF. CDR3 bases: TGTGCTAGTGGTGCAGGACAGGGGGACACAGATACGCAGTATTTT.